There are a few counts of the clone carrying this T cell receptor (beta chain). The CDR3 extends over 15 amino acids. V lost 1 base to trimming and J lost 5 bases; unmatched junction nucleotides: 3. Germline values: CDR1 LGHNA, CDR2 YSLEER. This specimen comes from a study of response to subunit inactivated influenza vaccine. MiXCR, run by TCRdb on the RT-PCR reads, gives a single entry per CDR3 protein. Among about 540,000 distinct CDR3 sequences, roughly 23% were seen once, and the ten largest hold about 2.8%. These same records also appear under a second study, on T cells expressing NK-cell markers. That publication notes: Making the TCR beta cDNA relied on 5'RACE template switching with UMIs. Top CD8+ clonotypes included the dominant CD3+CD56+NKG2C+ clonotypes in roughly six donors.

The chain has TRBV4-3 and TRBJ1-2; 11 nucleotides match TRBD1. This clonotype was obtained from a man in his fifties or sixties who received an inactivated influenza vaccine. The sequenced sample was CD4+ T cells sorted from PBMCs, obtained roughly 13 days after vaccination. As DNA, the CDR3 is TGCGCCAGCAGCCAAGGGACAGGGGGCGAGTATGGCTACACCTTC. It is translated as CASSQGTGGEYGYTF.